A single sample gave rise to the 21 T cell receptor beta chains below, sequenced in a study of memory CD4+ T cells and cytomegalovirus serostatus. Clones were sequenced by immunoSEQ multiplex PCR, and TCRdb holds only the in-frame ones, with some missing. This sample has more than 45,000 clones, with 70% to 75% found just once. Single viable CD3+CD4+CD8-CD45RO+ cells were sorted as the memory CD4+ T cells. The sample taken for sequencing was memory CD4+ T cells from blood. These receptors were obtained from an adult in good health and CMV-seropositive.

This chain uses TRBV7-3 with TRBJ2-1, with D uncertain. Deletions cut 5 bases from V and 1 base from J, with 6 bases between. CDR1 is SGHTA and CDR2 is FQGTGA in the germline V gene. This CDR3 has 13 amino acids. The CDR3 spells CASSVTSYNEQFF. In DNA, the CDR3 is TGTGCCAGCAGCGTCACATCCTACAATGAGCAGTTCTTC.

The V gene is TRBV5-5, the J gene TRBJ2-1, with 7 bases aligning to TRBD1. CDR1 SGHKS and CDR2 YYEKEE come from the germline V gene (reference sequence). The V gene end was trimmed by 4 bases and the J gene end by 5 bases; junction bases not matched to a gene: 3. The length of the CDR3 is 13 residues. The CDR3 region is CASSQDRDNEQFF. The CDR3 bases are TGTGCCAGCAGCCAAGACAGGGACAATGAGCAGTTCTTC.

The chain recombines TRBV4-2 with TRBJ1-2, with D perhaps TRBD1 (5 bases). Germline lookup yields CDR1 LGHNA and CDR2 YNFKEQ. The V end lost 1 base, the J end lost 3 bases, and 12 bases lay between the germline ends. CDR3 size: 15 residues. The CDR3 region has the DNA TGTGCCAGCAGCCAAGCCGAAGGGACCCACTATGGCTACACCTTC. Its protein is CASSQAEGTHYGYTF.

V usage is TRBV10-3 and J usage is TRBJ1-6, with 11 bases fitting TRBD1. V lost 6 bases, J lost 8 bases, and 9 bases stayed unmatched. CDR3 length equals 16 residues. Germline V lookup: CDR1 ENHRY, CDR2 SYGVKD. The CDR3: CAISGLGQGADSPLHF. The CDR3 DNA reads TGTGCCATCAGCGGCCTCGGACAGGGGGCGGATTCACCCCTCCACTTT.

The rearrangement links TRBV5-1 to TRBJ1-1, with no clear D. V shed 0 bases and J shed 7 bases, with 10 bases lying between them. Germline lookup yields CDR1 SGHRS and CDR2 YFSETQ. This CDR3 spans 13 amino acids. The CDR3, as DNA: TGCGCCAGCAGCTTGGGGTCTCGTGGTGAAGCTTTCTTT. Translating it yields CASSLGSRGEAFF.

This chain links TRBV4-2 with TRBJ2-5, with 9 bases lining up with TRBD1. V lost 3 bases to trimming and J lost 5 bases; unmatched junction nucleotides: 7. Looked up from germline, CDR1 is LGHNA and CDR2 is YNFKEQ. This CDR3 has 15 amino acids. The CDR3 sequence: CASSQPDRGRETQYF. CDR3 bases: TGTGCCAGCAGCCAGCCGGACAGGGGACGCGAGACCCAGTACTTC.

V usage is TRBV6-6 and J usage is TRBJ2-1; D call uncertain. Per germline, CDR1 MNHNY and CDR2 SVGAGI (reference sequence). Trimming stripped 6 bases from V and 1 base from J, with 7 bases between. The CDR3 extends over 13 amino acids. The CDR3 region is CASSPRSYNEQFF. The CDR3 DNA reads as TGTGCCAGCAGCCCCCGGTCCTACAATGAGCAGTTCTTC.

The gene calls are TRBV28 and TRBJ2-1; TRBD1 is a possible D gene (5 bases). The CDR3 spans 11 residues. The V and J ends lost 5 bases and 9 bases respectively, with 8 bases between them. CDR1 and CDR2 (germline): MDHEN, SYDVKM. The CDR3, as DNA: TGTGCCAGCAGTGTTCAGGGTGAGCAGTTCTTC. Translating gives CASSVQGEQFF. The full variable domain, with the rest looked up from reference TRBV28 and TRBJ2-1, is DVKVTQSSRYLVKRTGEKVFLECVQDMDHENMFWYRQDPGLGLRLIYFSYDVKMKEKGDIPEGYSVSREKKERFSLILESASTNQTSMYLCASSVQGEQFFGPGTRLTVL.

This clone came up a few times. For the CDR3, the DNA is TGTGCCAGCAGCCCCTCCGGGACGAGGAACACTGAAGCTTTCTTT. Translation: CASSPSGTRNTEAFF. The chain recombines TRBV5-4 with TRBJ1-1; TRBD1 is a possible D gene (5 bases). Germline V gives CDR1 SGHNT, CDR2 YYREEE (reference sequence). The CDR3 runs 15 residues. Trimming cost V 4 bases and J 1 base, with 14 bases left between them.

CDR3 DNA sequence: TGTGCCAGCAGCTTAGGGACTGGGGGTGAGCAGTTCTTC. This encodes CASSLGTGGEQFF. V usage is TRBV11-2 and J usage is TRBJ2-1; either TRBD1 or TRBD2 may fit D (5 bases each). The V end lost 1 base, the J end lost 9 bases, and 10 bases lay between the germline ends. The CDR3 is made up of 13 amino acids. Germline-derived CDR1 and CDR2 are SGHAT and FQNNGV.

A remark on this clone: Other DNA sequences in the same sample also yield this CDR3. The chain has TRBV29-1 and TRBJ2-5; 7 nucleotides agree with TRBD2. Germline loops: CDR1 SQVTM, CDR2 ANQGSEA. The CDR3 consists of 12 residues. The V gene end was trimmed by 5 bases and the J gene end by 5 bases; junction bases not matched to a gene: 5. The CDR3 coding sequence is TGCAGCGTTCGGGGGGTTCAGGAGACCCAGTACTTC. It yields the protein CSVRGVQETQYF. Full variable domain (remainder filled in from reference TRBV29-1 and TRBJ2-5): SAVISQKPSRDICQRGTSLTIQCQVDSQVTMMFWYRQQPGQSLTLIATANQGSEATYESGFVIDKFPISRPNLTFSTLTVSNMSPEDSSIYLCSVRGVQETQYFGPGTRLLVL.

This clone has more than one count but fewer than ten. This chain links TRBV27 with TRBJ2-1, with D tentatively TRBD1 (6 bases). CDR3 length: 16 residues. V lost 5 bases to trimming and J lost 0 bases, with 14 bases between them. Germline CDR1 is MNHEY and CDR2 is SMNVEV (reference sequence). The CDR3 reads CASSGRGRGSYNEQFF. The CDR3, as DNA: TGTGCCAGCAGTGGCCGTGGCAGGGGCTCCTACAATGAGCAGTTCTTC.

The chain couples TRBV5-4 to TRBJ1-1; D is ambiguous. V was shortened by 4 bases and J by 5 bases, with 15 bases between the two germline ends. Germline CDR1 reads SGHNT; CDR2 reads YYREEE (reference sequence). The CDR3 runs to 14 residues. CDR3 DNA sequence: TGTGCCAGCAGCCCCTCAAGGGATAGGACTGAAGCTTTCTTT. It is translated as CASSPSRDRTEAFF.

The CDR3 is CASSELNRQGATDTQYF. The DNA of the CDR3 is TGTGCCAGCAGTGAACTTAACAGGCAGGGGGCCACAGATACGCAGTATTTT. The chain is built from TRBV25-1 and TRBJ2-3; 8 bases are shared with TRBD1. V was pared by 2 bases and J by 2 bases, with 9 bases of the junction left unmatched. The CDR3 spans 17 residues. CDR1 MGHDK and CDR2 SYGVNS come from the germline V gene.

This clone was counted a few times. The gene calls are TRBV6-6 and TRBJ1-2; TRBD1 might be the D (5 bases). V gave up 11 bases and J gave up 4 bases, with 23 bases separating them. CDR1 and CDR2 (germline): MNHNY, SVGAGI (reference sequence). The CDR3 consists of 15 residues. CDR3: CASVVGSQGLYGYTF. The CDR3 DNA sequence: TGTGCCTCCGTCGTAGGCTCCCAGGGCCTCTATGGCTACACCTTC.

This chain's CDR3 is CASRSPGDRGTEKLFF. CDR3 coding DNA: TGTGCCAGTAGATCCCCCGGGGACAGGGGAACTGAAAAACTGTTTTTT. The J gene is TRBJ1-4, the V gene TRBV19; TRBD1 agrees at 10 bases. CDR3 size: 16 residues. Per the germline V gene, CDR1 is LNHDA and CDR2 is SQIVND (reference sequence). The trim removed 6 bases at V and 7 bases at J, leaving 11 bases unmatched.

This sequence joins TRBV7-2 and TRBJ2-3; D unresolved. CDR3 length equals 15 residues. The germline V and J ends were trimmed by 5 bases and 1 base, with 13 bases remaining between them. Germline V gene lookup returns CDR1 SGHTA and CDR2 FQGNSA. CDR3 region: CASSRSTERTDTQYF. The CDR3 nucleotides read TGTGCCAGCAGCCGATCCACAGAACGCACAGATACGCAGTATTTT.

This chain joins TRBV5-4 and TRBJ2-5; D remains ambiguous. The CDR3 consists of 14 residues. With 0 bases removed from V and 0 bases from J, the gap between germline ends came to 6 bases. Looked up from germline, CDR1 is SGHNT and CDR2 is YYREEE (reference sequence). DNA of the CDR3: TGTGCCAGCAGCTTGGTTGGGGACCAAGAGACCCAGTACTTC. Translated: CASSLVGDQETQYF.

The sample holds a few counts of this clone. The rearrangement links TRBV6-5 to TRBJ1-3; D gene unclear. The CDR3 is made up of 14 amino acids. V was cut by 6 bases and J by 1 base, with 10 bases left in between. Germline lookup yields CDR1 MNHEY and CDR2 SVGAGI. The CDR3 DNA reads as TGTGCCAGCAGCTCAGGTGATTCTGGAAACACCATATATTTT. This encodes CASSSGDSGNTIYF.

The chain carries TRBV19 and TRBJ2-7, with D perhaps TRBD1 or TRBD2 (5 bases each). V was trimmed by 7 bases and J by 3 bases, leaving 22 bases between them. Germline V gene data show CDR1 as LNHDA and CDR2 as SQIVND (reference sequence). This CDR3 comprises 16 residues. The CDR3 reads CASNSGTGSMGYEQYF. The CDR3 nucleotides read TGTGCCAGTAACTCAGGGACCGGGTCGATGGGCTACGAGCAGTACTTC.

CDR3 sequence (DNA): TGTGCCAGCAGTGTAACCGCGGCAACTAATGAAAAACTGTTTTTT. Translated, it gives CASSVTAATNEKLFF. The rearrangement uses TRBV6-1 and TRBJ1-4; D is uncertain. Germline CDR1 is MNHNS and CDR2 is SASEGT. The CDR3 covers 15 residues. Trimming took off 4 bases at V and 0 bases at J, with 9 bases between the two ends.